The rows below give T cell receptor beta chains drawn from one sample of a study of T cells after posttransplantation cyclophosphamide. Assay: immunoSEQ multiplex PCR; the TCRdb copy retains only in-frame clones and omits some. Among some 13,000 clones listed, approximately 73% were seen once. The specimen sequenced was memory CD4+ T cells sorted from PBMCs. The origin of the receptors is a middle-aged man. CDR3s include the opening cysteine and the closing phenylalanine or tryptophan. Fields, in order: CDR3 DNA, CDR3 protein, D gene, J gene, V gene, clone size. The D gene is left open where the match is weak. The listing skips clone size in some rows; elsewhere it reads once, few, many or a size class.

CDR3 DNA: TGTGCCAGTAGCCGACAGCCCAATAGCAATCAGCCCCAGCATTTT
CDR3 protein: CASSRQPNSNQPQHF
D gene: NA
J gene: TRBJ1-5
V gene: TRBV19
clone size: NA

CDR3 DNA: TGTGCCAGCAGTCCCAGGACTAGCGGGGGGCTAGAGCAGTTCTTC
CDR3 protein: CASSPRTSGGLEQFF
D gene: TRBD2
J gene: TRBJ2-1
V gene: TRBV6-6
clone size: few

CDR3 DNA: TGCGCCAGCAGCCGTCCGTCGAGCACAGATACGCAGTATTTT
CDR3 protein: CASSRPSSTDTQYF
D gene: NA
J gene: TRBJ2-3
V gene: TRBV4-1
clone size: NA

CDR3 DNA: TGTGCCAGCAGTAGACTAGCGGGGTCCTACGAGCAGTACTTC
CDR3 protein: CASSRLAGSYEQYF
D gene: TRBD2
J gene: TRBJ2-7
V gene: TRBV6-1
clone size: few

CDR3 DNA: TGTGCCAGCAGCTTAGACAGGGGGCAAGGGCAGCCCCAGCATTTT
CDR3 protein: CASSLDRGQGQPQHF
D gene: TRBD1
J gene: TRBJ1-5
V gene: TRBV7-9
clone size: NA

CDR3 DNA: TGCAGCGTACCGACTAGCGGGGGGGCGGCAGATACGCAGTATTTT
CDR3 protein: CSVPTSGGAADTQYF
D gene: TRBD2
J gene: TRBJ2-3
V gene: TRBV29-1
clone size: NA

CDR3 DNA: TGCGCCAGCAGCCAAGAGTATTTTTCTAGTTTTAGCACAGATACGCAGTATTTT
CDR3 protein: CASSQEYFSSFSTDTQYF
D gene: NA
J gene: TRBJ2-3
V gene: TRBV4-3
clone size: NA

CDR3 DNA: TGTGCCAGCAGCGCCCGGGACAGGGCGGATGAAAAACTGTTTTTT
CDR3 protein: CASSARDRADEKLFF
D gene: TRBD1
J gene: TRBJ1-4
V gene: TRBV9
clone size: NA

CDR3 DNA: TGTGCCAGCAGCCCCAGGGGGACTTTCTGGGCCCACGAGCAGTACTTC
CDR3 protein: CASSPRGTFWAHEQYF
D gene: NA
J gene: TRBJ2-7
V gene: TRBV14
clone size: NA

CDR3 DNA: TGTGCCAGCATCCCACGGACAGGGTTCGGCTACGAGCAGTACTTC
CDR3 protein: CASIPRTGFGYEQYF
D gene: TRBD1
J gene: TRBJ2-7
V gene: TRBV11-2
clone size: NA

CDR3 DNA: TGTGCCTGGAGTGTAGGCGGGGACTACAATGAGCAGTTCTTC
CDR3 protein: CAWSVGGDYNEQFF
D gene: NA
J gene: TRBJ2-1
V gene: TRBV30
clone size: NA

CDR3 DNA: TGTGCCAGCAGTCCGACCCCCGCTACGACAGGGGGGGGACCTCAGCCCCAGCATTTT
CDR3 protein: CASSPTPATTGGGPQPQHF
D gene: TRBD1
J gene: TRBJ1-5
V gene: TRBV28
clone size: NA

CDR3 DNA: TGTGCTAGTGGTTTGACAGGCTACGAGCAGTACTTC
CDR3 protein: CASGLTGYEQYF
D gene: NA
J gene: TRBJ2-7
V gene: TRBV12-5
clone size: NA

CDR3 DNA: TGTGCCAGCTCGTCAGCAGGCCGACAGAACACTGAAGCTTTCTTT
CDR3 protein: CASSSAGRQNTEAFF
D gene: NA
J gene: TRBJ1-1
V gene: TRBV18
clone size: few

CDR3 DNA: TGTGCCAGCAGTGAAACAGGGGGCGGGAGCAATCAGCCCCAGCATTTT
CDR3 protein: CASSETGGGSNQPQHF
D gene: TRBD1
J gene: TRBJ1-5
V gene: TRBV6-1
clone size: NA

CDR3 DNA: TGTGCCAGCAGACAACAGGGCACTCAGCCCCAGCATTTT
CDR3 protein: CASRQQGTQPQHF
D gene: NA
J gene: TRBJ1-5
V gene: TRBV6-5
clone size: NA

CDR3 DNA: TGTGCCAGCAGCTTAGGAAGGAGAGCCAACTATGGCTACACCTTC
CDR3 protein: CASSLGRRANYGYTF
D gene: NA
J gene: TRBJ1-2
V gene: TRBV7-9
clone size: NA

CDR3 DNA: TGTGCCAGCAGTTCATGGACAGGGCGAGAGGGTGGCTACACCTTC
CDR3 protein: CASSSWTGREGGYTF
D gene: TRBD1
J gene: TRBJ1-2
V gene: TRBV6-6
clone size: NA

CDR3 DNA: TGTGCCAGCAGTTACTCGGGCCTCGGTATGAATACGCAGTATTTT
CDR3 protein: CASSYSGLGMNTQYF
D gene: NA
J gene: TRBJ2-3
V gene: TRBV6-6
clone size: NA

CDR3 DNA: TGCGCCAGCAGCTTGGGGGTGGGGAGGGCCAAAAACATTCAGTACTTC
CDR3 protein: CASSLGVGRAKNIQYF
D gene: NA
J gene: TRBJ2-4
V gene: TRBV5-1
clone size: NA

CDR3 DNA: TGCGCCAGCAGCTTAGAATCCAGGGGCGGGAGCTCCTACGAGCAGTACTTC
CDR3 protein: CASSLESRGGSSYEQYF
D gene: NA
J gene: TRBJ2-7
V gene: TRBV5-1
clone size: NA

CDR3 DNA: TGTGCCAGCAGCGTTTCTAGCGGGAGGATCTACAATGAGCAGTTCTTC
CDR3 protein: CASSVSSGRIYNEQFF
D gene: TRBD2
J gene: TRBJ2-1
V gene: TRBV9
clone size: NA

CDR3 DNA: TGTGCCAGCAGTAAACAGGGTTTGGTGGGCTACACCTTC
CDR3 protein: CASSKQGLVGYTF
D gene: NA
J gene: TRBJ1-2
V gene: TRBV28
clone size: NA

CDR3 DNA: TGTGCCAGCAGCTCCCGGACTAGACCCTCCTCCTACAATGAGCAGTTCTTC
CDR3 protein: CASSSRTRPSSYNEQFF
D gene: TRBD2
J gene: TRBJ2-1
V gene: TRBV13
clone size: NA

CDR3 DNA: TGTGCCACCAGCAGAGATCGGGGGGGATACAATGAGCAGTTCTTC
CDR3 protein: CATSRDRGGYNEQFF
D gene: TRBD2
J gene: TRBJ2-1
V gene: TRBV15
clone size: once

CDR3 DNA: TGCGCCAGCAGCTTACAGGAGTCGACAGATACGCAGTATTTT
CDR3 protein: CASSLQESTDTQYF
D gene: NA
J gene: TRBJ2-3
V gene: TRBV5-1
clone size: NA

CDR3 DNA: TGCAGCGTCGTAACTTTAGCGGGAAGGGGAATTGAGCAGTTCTTC
CDR3 protein: CSVVTLAGRGIEQFF
D gene: TRBD2
J gene: TRBJ2-1
V gene: TRBV29-1
clone size: NA

CDR3 DNA: TGTGCCAGCAGACGGGGGACAGGCTTTAATTCACCCCTCCACTTT
CDR3 protein: CASRRGTGFNSPLHF
D gene: TRBD1
J gene: TRBJ1-6
V gene: TRBV11-2
clone size: NA

CDR3 DNA: TGTGCCAGCAGCCAACGATTCGACAGCGATTACTTCTTC
CDR3 protein: CASSQRFDSDYFF
D gene: NA
J gene: TRBJ2-1
V gene: TRBV7-2
clone size: NA

CDR3 DNA: TGTGCCAGCAGCTCTAGCGGGGGGTTCTACAATGAGCAGTTCTTC
CDR3 protein: CASSSSGGFYNEQFF
D gene: TRBD2
J gene: TRBJ2-1
V gene: TRBV11-2
clone size: NA

CDR3 DNA: TGTGCCAGCAGCTTAACGGGGCTAGCGGGGGGGGCAGATACGCAGTATTTT
CDR3 protein: CASSLTGLAGGADTQYF
D gene: TRBD2
J gene: TRBJ2-3
V gene: TRBV7-3
clone size: NA

CDR3 DNA: TGTGCCAAATCGAGGGGGGGGTCTACTAATGAAAAACTGTTTTTT
CDR3 protein: CAKSRGGSTNEKLFF
D gene: NA
J gene: TRBJ1-4
V gene: TRBV6-5
clone size: NA

CDR3 DNA: TGCGCCAGCAGTGACGGGGGTTGGGTCAATGAGCAGTTCTTC
CDR3 protein: CASSDGGWVNEQFF
D gene: NA
J gene: TRBJ2-1
V gene: TRBV10-1
clone size: once

CDR3 DNA: TGTGCCAGCGTTCCAAAGGGGTGGGAGGCCTCCTACGAGCAGTACTTC
CDR3 protein: CASVPKGWEASYEQYF
D gene: NA
J gene: TRBJ2-7
V gene: TRBV2
clone size: NA

CDR3 DNA: TGCGCCAGCAGCCAACGGACAGGTAATAGCGCTTTCTTT
CDR3 protein: CASSQRTGNSAFF
D gene: TRBD1
J gene: TRBJ1-1
V gene: TRBV4-1
clone size: NA

CDR3 DNA: TGTGCCAGCAGGACAGGGACCCACGAGCAGTACTTC
CDR3 protein: CASRTGTHEQYF
D gene: TRBD1
J gene: TRBJ2-7
V gene: TRBV6-8
clone size: NA

CDR3 DNA: TGTGCCAGCAGCTTAGAACCCCGGGACAGGGGGCGCATCTACAATGAGCAGTTCTTC
CDR3 protein: CASSLEPRDRGRIYNEQFF
D gene: TRBD1
J gene: TRBJ2-1
V gene: TRBV7-9
clone size: NA

CDR3 DNA: TGTGCCTGGAGTGGGCGGGGGCGAAGGTACTTC
CDR3 protein: CAWSGRGRRYF
D gene: NA
J gene: TRBJ2-4
V gene: TRBV30
clone size: NA

CDR3 DNA: TGCGCCAGCAGTCTGTTTGACAGGGGGATAGACGAGCAGTACTTC
CDR3 protein: CASSLFDRGIDEQYF
D gene: TRBD1
J gene: TRBJ2-7
V gene: TRBV10-2
clone size: NA

CDR3 DNA: TGTGCCAGTAGATCCAGGGGAGAGGGGAATCAGCCCCAGCATTTT
CDR3 protein: CASRSRGEGNQPQHF
D gene: NA
J gene: TRBJ1-5
V gene: TRBV19
clone size: once

CDR3 DNA: TGTGCCAGTGCCCCAGGATTCACTTCCTACGAGCAGTACTTC
CDR3 protein: CASAPGFTSYEQYF
D gene: NA
J gene: TRBJ2-7
V gene: TRBV10-3
clone size: few

CDR3 DNA: TGTGCTAGTGGTTTGAATCCCTACACCATATATTTT
CDR3 protein: CASGLNPYTIYF
D gene: NA
J gene: TRBJ1-3
V gene: TRBV12-5
clone size: few

CDR3 DNA: TGTGCCAGCAAAGGATATGGCGGGAGGCAGAATGAGCAGTTCTTC
CDR3 protein: CASKGYGGRQNEQFF
D gene: TRBD2
J gene: TRBJ2-1
V gene: TRBV2
clone size: NA

CDR3 DNA: TGTGCCAGCAGCGGAAGAACAGGGGACTATGGCTACACCTTC
CDR3 protein: CASSGRTGDYGYTF
D gene: TRBD1
J gene: TRBJ1-2
V gene: TRBV11-2
clone size: NA

CDR3 DNA: TGTGCCAGCTCTCGGGGACAACTCATGAACACTGAAGCTTTCTTT
CDR3 protein: CASSRGQLMNTEAFF
D gene: NA
J gene: TRBJ1-1
V gene: TRBV18
clone size: NA

CDR3 DNA: TGTGCCAGCAGTCTCTGGTCAGGGAACGAAAAACTGTTTTTT
CDR3 protein: CASSLWSGNEKLFF
D gene: NA
J gene: TRBJ1-4
V gene: TRBV5-6
clone size: few

CDR3 DNA: TGTGCCATCAGTTATGCCCGGGACACTACCTACGAGCAGTACTTC
CDR3 protein: CAISYARDTTYEQYF
D gene: NA
J gene: TRBJ2-7
V gene: TRBV10-3
clone size: NA

CDR3 DNA: TGTGCCAGCAGCTTAGCTTTCGGCTCCTACAATGAGCAGTTCTTC
CDR3 protein: CASSLAFGSYNEQFF
D gene: NA
J gene: TRBJ2-1
V gene: TRBV7-9
clone size: NA

CDR3 DNA: TGTGCCAGCAGCCTTTCGAGGGGGGGCTTAGAAGCTTTCTTT
CDR3 protein: CASSLSRGGLEAFF
D gene: NA
J gene: TRBJ1-1
V gene: TRBV11-2
clone size: NA

CDR3 DNA: TGCGCCAGCAGCCAGATAGGACTAGCGGGAGGCCACTACAATGAGCAGTTCTTC
CDR3 protein: CASSQIGLAGGHYNEQFF
D gene: TRBD2
J gene: TRBJ2-1
V gene: TRBV4-1
clone size: NA

CDR3 DNA: TGTGCCAGCACCCCAGCGGGAGCCCAATACAATGAGCAGTTCTTC
CDR3 protein: CASTPAGAQYNEQFF
D gene: TRBD2
J gene: TRBJ2-1
V gene: TRBV27
clone size: NA

CDR3 DNA: TGTGCCAGCAGTTGGGGACTTACCTTGGTGTACAATGAGCAGTTCTTC
CDR3 protein: CASSWGLTLVYNEQFF
D gene: NA
J gene: TRBJ2-1
V gene: TRBV7-9
clone size: NA